This TCR beta chain came from a study of T cells in Graves' hyperthyroidism and ophthalmopathy. Newly diagnosed hyperthyroidism patients aged 18 to 65 years had disease lasting under 2 months. Exclusion of patients followed from uncontrolled infection, other autoimmune disease, pregnancy or lactation. More than 8.5 ml of fresh peripheral blood supplied the PBMCs. From RNA transcripts, TCR beta CDR3 regions were amplified. Researchers ran a first-round RT-PCR on the TCR CDR3 using the HTBI primer set. TCRdb processed the multiplex PCR reads anew with MiXCR; each CDR3 protein has one entry. The repertoire holds about 340,000 distinct CDR3 sequences, with 21% as singletons. Looked up from germline, CDR1 is SGHDN and CDR2 is FVKESK. The CDR3 runs to 14 residues. Regarding this clonotype: The junction departs from the called germline gene at one end, perhaps through a read error.

This rearrangement joins TRBV14 to TRBJ2-1; D gene unclear. This TCR came from a woman between 45 and 65 years old with Graves' hyperthyroidism. Sequencing was performed on blood. Here the CDR3 reads CASSQELIYNKQFF. DNA of the CDR3: TGTGCCAGCAGCCAAGAACTTATCTACAATAAGCAGTTCTTC.